The rows below give T cell receptor beta chains drawn from one sample of a study of blood T cell repertoires in COVID-19. TCRdb's copy holds only in-frame clones and misses some; the assay was immunoSEQ multiplex PCR. The sample lists hundreds of thousands of clones; roughly 90% were seen once. The specimen was PBMCs or T cells enriched from blood (not recorded which). These receptors all come from a woman between 18 and 30 years old who had recovered from COVID-19. CDR3s include the opening cysteine and the closing phenylalanine or tryptophan.

v_gene	CDR3aa
TRBV29-1	CSVEAIQTSGFNEQFF
TRBV30	CAGIEASSAFF
TRBV9	CASSADRGYSGNTIYF
TRBV9	CASSVEVSPSSYNSPLHF
TRBV7-2	CASSLDSSSAYGYTF
TRBV2	CASSGEPGQGFDEQFF
TRBV10-3	CAIRRQGGSYGYTF
TRBV3-1/TRBV3-2	CASSLREWDEKLFF
TRBV7-9	CASTQGFGQGSGYTF
TRBV6-5	CASSFSRTLLTDTQYF
TRBV10-3	CAISESQGVNTEAFF
TRBV7-2	CASSSDPHSGANVLTF
TRBV4-3	CASSQDLAGTDTQYF
TRBV14	CASSQAGSARNYGYTF
TRBV9	CASSAGLAGVNEQFF